This T cell receptor (beta chain) comes out of a study of post-analysis software for immune sequencing data. Study-level information: The disease courses covered relapsing-remitting, secondary progressive and progressive-relapsing multiple sclerosis. Findings and caveats of the study: Controls showed lower frequencies than patients for five TRBV segments, and TRBV5-6, TRBV5-1 and TRBV20-1 were among these. When compared against controls, multiple sclerosis patients showed significantly lower normalized Chao1 diversity. Samples sharing a preparation batch grouped tightly together when assessed by F measure.

This clonotype was observed many times. Its antigen is still unknown. Trimming at V came to 0 bases and at J to 0 bases, leaving 17 bases not matched to a gene. CDR3 length: 21 residues. Germline V gene lookup returns CDR1 LGHDT and CDR2 YNNKEL (reference sequence). Each TCR beta cDNA library carried unique molecular identifiers. MiXCR, run by TCRdb on the PCR reads, gives a single entry per CDR3 protein. The sample lists 400,000 to 500,000 distinct CDR3 sequences; approximately 38% were seen once. The receptor comes from a girl under 10 years old with multiple sclerosis. The V and J genes are TRBV3-1 and TRBJ2-7, with 10 bases identical to TRBD2. Material: blood. CDR3 in DNA: TGTGCCAGCAGCCAAGAATCCAATATAAGCGGGAGGGCCCGAAACTCCTACGAGCAGTACTTC. Its translation is CASSQESNISGRARNSYEQYF.